These T cell receptor beta chains were read from a single sample in a study of response to subunit inactivated influenza vaccine. TCRdb passed the RT-PCR reads through MiXCR, listing each CDR3 protein once. The sample contains roughly 540,000 distinct CDR3 sequences, around 21% of which appear only once. The same data also went into a second study, on T cells expressing NK-cell markers.

Source: CD4+ T cells sorted from PBMCs, taken less than 13 days after vaccination. These receptors were obtained from a man aged 50-60 years who received an inactivated influenza vaccine. Both conserved end residues are part of each CDR3. D genes are given only for firm matches. Expanded clones are given a class, and other clones once, few, many or no size at all.

-,TRBV28,TRBJ2-5,-,TGTGCCAGCAGTTCGAACCTCCTACGAGGGACTCAAGAGACCCAGTACTTC,CASSSNLLRGTQETQYF
-,TRBV20-1,TRBJ2-3,-,TGCAGTGCTACAAAGGTAGCAGATACGCAGTATTTT,CSATKVADTQYF
-,TRBV10-3,TRBJ2-3,-,TGTGCCATCAGTGAATCAGTTTCGGCAGATACGCAGTATTTT,CAISESVSADTQYF
TRBD1,TRBV28,TRBJ2-7,-,TGTGCCAGCAGGGGACAGGGGCGGTCCGCCTACGAGCAGTACTTC,CASRGQGRSAYEQYF
-,TRBV3-1,TRBJ2-1,-,TGTGCCAGCAGCTTACTGGCTTACAATGAGCAGTTCTTC,CASSLLAYNEQFF
TRBD2,TRBV7-2,TRBJ2-7,few,TGTGCCAGCAGCTGGGGACTAGCCTACGAGCAGTACTTC,CASSWGLAYEQYF
-,TRBV7-9,TRBJ1-2,once,TGTGCCAGCAGCTTATTCGGCGGTGGCTACACCTTC,CASSLFGGGYTF
TRBD2,TRBV12-3/TRBV12-4,TRBJ2-2,-,TGTGCCAGCAGCCTAGGGACTAGCCGTGCCGGGGAGCTGTTTTTT,CASSLGTSRAGELFF
TRBD2,TRBV3-1,TRBJ2-5,-,TGTGCCTGCAGCCAGACCCCTCAGCGGGGGGGCCGGGAGACCCAGTACTTC,CACSQTPQRGGRETQYF
-,TRBV27,TRBJ2-7,-,TGTGCCAGCAGTTTAACCTACGGGAGACCCTACGAGCAGTACTTC,CASSLTYGRPYEQYF
-,TRBV6-2/TRBV6-3,TRBJ2-7,few,TGTGCCAGCACCCCCTCACTGGGGCCCTACGAGCAGTACTTC,CASTPSLGPYEQYF
-,TRBV10-3,TRBJ1-5,few,TGTGCCATCAGTGAGTACGGGGGCAATCAGCCCCAGCATTTT,CAISEYGGNQPQHF
-,TRBV7-6,TRBJ2-7,-,TGTGCCAGCAGCCCGCGACCCACCCCGGGCGAGCAGTACTTC,CASSPRPTPGEQYF
TRBD2,TRBV5-6,TRBJ2-1,-,TGTGCCAGCAGCTTGGGATTGACTAGCGGGAGTTACAATGAGCAGTTCTTC,CASSLGLTSGSYNEQFF
-,TRBV5-1,TRBJ2-1,few,TGCGCCAGCAGCTCCGGGACACCGACCTACAATGAGCAGTTCTTC,CASSSGTPTYNEQFF
-,TRBV20-1,TRBJ1-5,-,TGCAGTGCCCCGGGGGTGGGTTTGGGCAATCAGCCCCAGCATTTT,CSAPGVGLGNQPQHF
TRBD1,TRBV20-1,TRBJ1-4,few,TGCAGTGCCCTGCAGGGGGGTAAAGAAAAACTGTTTTTT,CSALQGGKEKLFF
-,TRBV20-1,TRBJ1-1,few,TGCAGTGCTTCAGGCTCGGGCACTGAAGCTTTCTTT,CSASGSGTEAFF
-,TRBV20-1,TRBJ1-1,-,TGCAGTGCTAACGAAGGAGGGCAGGGCGAAACTGAAGCTTTCTTT,CSANEGGQGETEAFF
TRBD2,TRBV29-1,TRBJ2-5,-,TGCAGCGCCCAACTAGCGGGAGGCATGGGGACCCAGTACTTC,CSAQLAGGMGTQYF
TRBD2,TRBV5-5,TRBJ2-7,few,TGTGCCAGCAGCTTTCAAGGGACTAGAAGCTACGAGCAGTACTTC,CASSFQGTRSYEQYF
TRBD1,TRBV29-1,TRBJ1-2,few,TGCAGCGTTTACAGGGGAACGGAGGACTATGGCTACACCTTC,CSVYRGTEDYGYTF